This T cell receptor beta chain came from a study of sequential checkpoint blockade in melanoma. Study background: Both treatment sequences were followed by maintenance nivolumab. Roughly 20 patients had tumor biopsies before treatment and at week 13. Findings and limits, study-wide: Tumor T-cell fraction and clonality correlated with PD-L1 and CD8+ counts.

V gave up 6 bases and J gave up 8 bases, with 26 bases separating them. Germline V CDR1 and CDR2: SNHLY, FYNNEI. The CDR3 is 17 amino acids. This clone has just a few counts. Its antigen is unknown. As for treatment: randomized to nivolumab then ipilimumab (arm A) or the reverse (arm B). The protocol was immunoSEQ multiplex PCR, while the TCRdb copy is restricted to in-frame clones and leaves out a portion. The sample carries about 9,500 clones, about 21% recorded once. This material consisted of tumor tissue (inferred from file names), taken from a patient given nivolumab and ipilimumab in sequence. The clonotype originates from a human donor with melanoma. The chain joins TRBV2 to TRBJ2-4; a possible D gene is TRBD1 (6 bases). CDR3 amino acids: CASSSTGTGASGDIQYF. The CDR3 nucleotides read TGTGCCAGCAGCTCTACAGGGACCGGGGCCTCTGGAGACATTCAGTACTTC. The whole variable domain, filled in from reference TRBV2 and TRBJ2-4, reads EPEVTQTPSHQVTQMGQEVILRCVPISNHLYFYWYRQILGQKVEFLVSFYNNEISEKSEIFDDQFSVERPDGSNFTLKIRSTKLEDSAMYFCASSSTGTGASGDIQYFGAGTRLSVL.